This T cell receptor beta chain was identified in a study of shared clonotypes between healthy human individuals. On the study more broadly: Aged 18 to 49, the donors were two women and a few men. Each donor's CD4 naive and CD4 memory cells filled three plates apiece, CD8 naive two, and CD8 memory one.

After removal of 4 bases from V and 6 bases from J, the junction contained 8 bases not matched to a gene. Germline-derived CDR1 and CDR2 are SGHVS and FNYEAQ. The length of the CDR3 is 17 residues. A word on this clone: Its target is not known.

Generated by immunoSEQ multiplex PCR, the TCRdb table keeps only in-frame clones and is missing some. This table has around 2.3 million clones, approximately 96% appearing once. Overall study findings and caveats: An anticipated effect of sequencing depth on clonotype sharing among donors was recognized. Naive CD4 clonotype sharing across several donors was roughly 5%.

Sequencing used naive CD4+ T cells sorted from blood. Regarding subset: CD45RA+ positively selected. The clonotype comes from a man younger than 35 in good health. The rearrangement links TRBV7-6 to TRBJ2-1, with 14 bases aligning to TRBD2. The CDR3: CASSSRLAGGQGNEQFF. In nucleotides, the CDR3 is TGTGCCAGCAGCTCAAGACTAGCGGGAGGGCAAGGCAATGAGCAGTTCTTC.